This T cell receptor (beta chain) was recovered during a study of OX40 agonist ivuxolimab in advanced cancers. Study summary: Ivuxolimab, which is an agonistic anti-OX40 (CD134) antibody, was administered to the patients. Ivuxolimab, which patients received intravenously every 2 weeks, was dosed at 0.01 to 10 mg/kg. Treatment received earlier with anti-PD-1, anti-PD-L1 or anti-CTLA-4 agents was allowed, and 40% had some.

As to this clone: Its target is not known.

Generated by immunoSEQ multiplex PCR, the TCRdb table keeps only in-frame clones and is missing some. The profile shows about 91,000 clones, under 90% of them singletons. General study results and limits: Fewer expanded clones were found on average in CD4+ than in CD8+ T cells.

The TCR comes from an adult with an advanced solid tumor such as melanoma, head and neck, liver or kidney cancer. The sample here was CD4+ or CD8+ T cells sorted from blood, taken in a trial of the OX40 agonist ivuxolimab.

The CDR3 is CASTGTNTEAFF. The CDR3 DNA sequence: TGTGCCAGCACTGGGACAAACACTGAAGCTTTCTTT. The gene calls are TRBV6-5 and TRBJ1-1; D possibly corresponds to TRBD1 (6 bases). The germline V and J ends were trimmed by 7 bases and 2 bases, with 8 bases remaining between them. CDR1 is MNHEY and CDR2 is SVGAGI in the germline V gene. CDR3 size: 12 residues.